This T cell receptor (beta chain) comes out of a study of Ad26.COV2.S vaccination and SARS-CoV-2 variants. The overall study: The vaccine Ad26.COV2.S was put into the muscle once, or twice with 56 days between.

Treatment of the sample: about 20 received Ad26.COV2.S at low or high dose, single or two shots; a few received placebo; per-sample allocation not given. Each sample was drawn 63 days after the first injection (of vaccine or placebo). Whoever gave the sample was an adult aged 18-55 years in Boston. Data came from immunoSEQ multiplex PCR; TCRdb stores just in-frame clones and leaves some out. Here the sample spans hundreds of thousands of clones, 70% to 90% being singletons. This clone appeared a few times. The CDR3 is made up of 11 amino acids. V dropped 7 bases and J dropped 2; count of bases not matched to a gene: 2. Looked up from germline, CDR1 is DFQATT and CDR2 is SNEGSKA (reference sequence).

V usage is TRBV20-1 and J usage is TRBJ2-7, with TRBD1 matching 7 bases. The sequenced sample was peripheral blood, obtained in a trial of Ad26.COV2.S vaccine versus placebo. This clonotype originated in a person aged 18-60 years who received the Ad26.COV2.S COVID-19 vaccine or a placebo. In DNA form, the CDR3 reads TGCAGTGGGCAGGGGGCCTACGAGCAGTACTTC. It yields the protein CSGQGAYEQYF.